One sample yielded the 25 T cell receptor beta chains listed below, sequenced in a study of T cell responses to AZD1222 COVID-19 vaccine. Sequencing was performed with immunoSEQ multiplex PCR; in TCRdb, only in-frame clones are kept and a portion is missing. The sample shows 130,000 or so clones, over 85% of them seen only once. This sample comprised peripheral blood, obtained on day 0 of AZD1222 vaccination. The receptors were sampled from an adult in good health.

V is TRBV4-1 and J is TRBJ1-4; no definite D call. This CDR3 is 15 amino acids long. Germline CDR1 MGHRA, CDR2 YSYEKL. The germline V and J ends were trimmed by 4 bases and 2 bases, with 11 bases remaining between them. CDR3 sequence (DNA): TGCGCCAGCAGCCCTCGGACCCAGACTAATGAAAAACTGTTTTTT. It translates to CASSPRTQTNEKLFF.

The chain has TRBV2 and TRBJ2-2; TRBD2 aligns across 13 bases. CDR1 is SNHLY and CDR2 is FYNNEI in the germline V gene. The V and J ends lost 1 base and 0 bases, in that order; junction bases with no gene match: 2. The length of the CDR3 is 18 residues. CDR3 nucleotides: TGTGCCAGCAGTGAAGTAGGACTAGCGGGGGCGAACACCGGGGAGCTGTTTTTT. This translates into CASSEVGLAGANTGELFF.

A few counts support this clone. The chain links TRBV30 to TRBJ1-2, with D unclear. Trimming pared 7 bases from V and 5 bases from J, leaving 17 bases between. Germline loops: CDR1 GTSNPN, CDR2 SVGIG (reference sequence). The CDR3 runs 13 residues. CDR3 residues: CASSDSLGYGYTF. The CDR3 nucleotides are TGTGCCTCCTCAGACTCTCTCGGGTATGGCTACACCTTC.

Written as DNA, the CDR3 is TGTGCCAGCAGTGTATACGGGGCCGATCAGCCCCAGCATTTT. Translation gives CASSVYGADQPQHF. This rearrangement joins TRBV2 to TRBJ1-5; tentative D call: TRBD1 (5 bases). The V gene lost 4 bases and the J gene lost 5 bases, with 12 bases spanning the gap. CDR1 SNHLY and CDR2 FYNNEI come from the germline V gene. The CDR3 is 14 amino acids.

V gene TRBV6-2 or TRBV6-3 combines with J gene TRBJ2-7; 9 bases map to TRBD1. Trimming removed 2 bases from V and 5 bases from J; junction bases left unmatched: 10. Germline CDR1 MNHEY, CDR2 SVGEGT. The length of the CDR3 is 16 residues. CDR3 in amino acids: CASSYRDRVELDEQYF. The CDR3, as DNA: TGTGCCAGCAGTTACCGGGACAGGGTCGAGTTAGACGAGCAGTACTTC.

The chain is built from TRBV7-9 and TRBJ1-1, with D possibly TRBD1 on 5 matching bases. From germline, CDR1 is SEHNR and CDR2 FQNEAQ (reference sequence). CDR3 length: 14 residues. Trimming removed 5 bases at V and 4 bases at J, with 14 bases between. The CDR3 is CASSPGGESTEAFF. The CDR3 DNA reads as TGTGCCAGCAGCCCCGGGGGGGAAAGCACTGAAGCTTTCTTT.

The chain is built from TRBV11-2 and TRBJ2-1; 7 bases line up with TRBD1. Germline assignment: CDR1 SGHAT and CDR2 FQNNGV. V lost 5 bases to trimming and J lost 0 bases; unmatched junction nucleotides: 7. The CDR3 contains 16 residues. The CDR3 loop is CASSARGQNSYNEQFF. The CDR3 region has the DNA TGTGCCAGCAGCGCACGGGGACAGAACTCCTACAATGAGCAGTTCTTC.

The chain uses TRBV2 and TRBJ1-4, with TRBD1 identical over 7 bases. The germline V gene encodes CDR1 SNHLY and CDR2 FYNNEI. The CDR3 length is 14 residues. V gave up 7 bases and J gave up 2 bases; unmatched junction bases: 4. CDR3 nucleotides: TGTGCCAGCAAACCGGGACAGACTAATGAAAAACTGTTTTTT. It codes for CASKPGQTNEKLFF.

This chain connects TRBV6-5 to TRBJ2-3; D call uncertain. V was pared by 2 bases and J by 5 bases, with 5 bases between. The germline CDR1 and CDR2 sequences are MNHEY and SVGAGI. The CDR3 spans 12 residues. CDR3 nucleotides: TGTGCCAGCAGTTACGGGCAAGATACGCAGTATTTT. Protein product: CASSYGQDTQYF.

The chain recombines TRBV3-1 (or the pseudogene TRBV3-2) with TRBJ1-3; D unclear. Germline CDR1 LGHDT, CDR2 YNNKEL (reference sequence). The V and J ends lost 2 bases and 1 base respectively, with 9 bases between them. The CDR3 is made up of 15 amino acids. CDR3 sequence reads: CASSQYTESGNTIYF. The CDR3 DNA is TGTGCCAGCAGCCAATACACCGAGTCTGGAAACACCATATATTTT.

The rearrangement joins TRBV3-1 (or the pseudogene TRBV3-2) to TRBJ1-1; D is possibly TRBD1 (5 bases). The V gene's germline CDR1 is LGHDT and CDR2 YNNKEL (reference sequence). The CDR3 runs to 16 residues. Between the trimmed V and J ends, which lost 4 bases and 3 bases, there was a span of 18 bases. For the CDR3, the DNA is TGTGCCAGCAGCCGGCACCAGGGCCCGGGGGACACTGAAGCTTTCTTT. As protein: CASSRHQGPGDTEAFF.

This clone was recorded a few times. V gene TRBV6-2 or TRBV6-3 combines with J gene TRBJ1-5, with 7 bases that match TRBD1. V dropped 4 bases and J dropped 7; count of bases not matched to a gene: 10. Germline CDR1 MNHEY, CDR2 SVGEGT. This CDR3 contains 15 residues. The CDR3, as DNA: TGTGCCAGCAGTTCTCTGGACAGGTCCCGGCAGCCCCAGCATTTT. Translating it yields CASSSLDRSRQPQHF.

The chain couples TRBV9 to TRBJ1-3; no clear D. The CDR3 runs to 14 residues. In germline, CDR1 is SGDLS, CDR2 YYNGEE. V shed 0 bases and J shed 0 bases, with 4 bases lying between them. The CDR3 here is CASSVVHSGNTIYF. In nucleotides, the CDR3 is TGTGCCAGCAGCGTAGTGCACTCTGGAAACACCATATATTTT. The variable domain in full, completed from reference TRBV9 and TRBJ1-3, reads DSGVTQTPKHLITATGQRVTLRCSPRSGDLSVYWYQQSLDQGLQFLIQYYNGEERAKGNILERFSAQQFPDLHSELNLSSLELGDSALYFCASSVVHSGNTIYFGEGSWLTVV.

The chain links TRBV20-1 to TRBJ1-2; the D gene is possibly TRBD1 (5 bases). The V and J ends lost 7 bases and 5 bases respectively, with 11 bases between them. CDR1 is DFQATT, CDR2 SNEGSKA, per germline (reference sequence). The length of the CDR3 is 11 residues. In nucleotides, the CDR3 is TGCAGTGACAGGCTAGAGTATGGCTACACCTTC. Residues: CSDRLEYGYTF.

This rearrangement joins TRBV2 to TRBJ1-1, with TRBD1 identical over 9 bases. The junction had 6 bases not matched to a gene; V was cut back by 8 bases and J by 5 bases. The CDR3 sequence is 13 residues long. Germline V CDR1 and CDR2: SNHLY, FYNNEI. The CDR3 region is CASFPGQGTEAFF. The CDR3 DNA reads TGTGCCAGCTTTCCGGGACAGGGTACTGAAGCTTTCTTT.

The chain recombines TRBV7-9 with TRBJ1-2; TRBD1 might be the D (6 bases). V was cut by 5 bases and J by 5 bases, with 18 bases left in between. Germline CDR1 and CDR2: SEHNR and FQNEAQ (reference sequence). The CDR3 has 15 amino acids. CDR3 DNA: TGTGCCAGCAGCGGAACACAGATGACAGGATATGGCTACACCTTC. It specifies CASSGTQMTGYGYTF.

This chain links TRBV19 with TRBJ1-2; a weak D match, TRBD1 (6 bases). The V and J ends lost 2 bases and 6 bases respectively, with 7 bases between them. The CDR3 covers 12 residues. Per the germline V gene, CDR1 is LNHDA and CDR2 is SQIVND (reference sequence). The CDR3 region is CASSIPGDGYTF. DNA of the CDR3: TGTGCCAGTAGTATACCAGGGGATGGCTACACCTTC.

About this clone: Different DNA sequences within this sample yield the same CDR3. This sequence joins TRBV6-5 and TRBJ1-5; D is ambiguous. V dropped 2 bases and J dropped 2 bases, with 4 bases sitting between them. There are 13 residues in the CDR3. CDR1 is MNHEY and CDR2 is SVGAGI in the germline V gene. The CDR3 loop is CASSYEGNQPQHF. The DNA for the CDR3 is TGTGCCAGCAGTTACGAGGGCAATCAGCCCCAGCATTTT.

The CDR3 here is CASSQGASFNEQFF. DNA for the CDR3: TGTGCCAGCAGCCAAGGAGCTAGCTTCAATGAGCAGTTCTTC. The J gene is TRBJ2-1, the V gene TRBV6-5, with a possible D match to TRBD2 (5 bases). V was pared by 6 bases and J by 6 bases, with 15 bases between. This CDR3 contains 14 residues. Per the germline V gene, CDR1 is MNHEY and CDR2 is SVGAGI.

The rearrangement uses TRBV18 and TRBJ1-4; the match to TRBD1 covers 8 bases. The CDR3 is 15 amino acids. Germline assignment: CDR1 KGHSH and CDR2 LQKENI. V gave up 3 bases and J gave up 7 bases; unmatched junction bases: 7. The CDR3, as DNA: TGTGCCAGCTCACCGGGGGCAGGGGGCTCTGAAAAACTGTTTTTT. Translating gives CASSPGAGGSEKLFF.

The rearrangement uses TRBV6-5 and TRBJ2-4; no reliable D call. Deletions cut 6 bases from V and 0 bases from J, with 9 bases between. This CDR3 has 14 residues. Germline V gene sequence: CDR1 MNHEY, CDR2 SVGAGI. The CDR3 nucleotides read TGTGCCAGCAGCTTTTCCATAGCCAAAAACATTCAGTACTTC. Translating gives CASSFSIAKNIQYF.

The CDR3 bases are TGCGCCAGCAGCTTGGACGGAGTGAACACTGAAGCTTTCTTT. Protein sequence: CASSLDGVNTEAFF. The chain has TRBV5-1 and TRBJ1-1; D remains unclear. The CDR3 loop spans 14 amino acids. V gave up 0 bases and J gave up 0 bases, with 6 bases separating them. Per the germline V gene, CDR1 is SGHRS and CDR2 is YFSETQ.

In its sample, this clone was seen a few times. V is TRBV5-1 and J is TRBJ2-7; weak D call: TRBD1 (6 bases). CDR3 length equals 14 residues. Germline values: CDR1 SGHRS, CDR2 YFSETQ. V was trimmed by 4 bases and J by 4 bases, leaving 15 bases between them. CDR3 in DNA: TGCGCCAGCAGCCGAACAGGGAGCTCGTACGAGCAGTACTTC. Residues: CASSRTGSSYEQYF.

The chain recombines TRBV9 with TRBJ1-2; TRBD1 agrees at 7 bases. From germline, CDR1 is SGDLS and CDR2 YYNGEE. CDR3 size: 13 residues. The J segment lost 7 bases and the V segment lost 5 bases, leaving 8 bases of the junction unmatched. The CDR3 loop reads CASSLTGVGGYTF. CDR3 bases: TGTGCCAGCAGTCTAACAGGGGTGGGTGGCTACACCTTC.

The rearrangement uses TRBV19 and TRBJ2-3; possibly TRBD2 for D (6 bases). Germline lookup yields CDR1 LNHDA and CDR2 SQIVND (reference sequence). V was clipped by 1 base and J by 4 bases, with 15 bases between them. The CDR3 is made up of 16 amino acids. The CDR3 bases are TGTGCCAGTAGTATAGTCGCGGGACTGAGCGCAGATACGCAGTATTTT. The encoded protein is CASSIVAGLSADTQYF.